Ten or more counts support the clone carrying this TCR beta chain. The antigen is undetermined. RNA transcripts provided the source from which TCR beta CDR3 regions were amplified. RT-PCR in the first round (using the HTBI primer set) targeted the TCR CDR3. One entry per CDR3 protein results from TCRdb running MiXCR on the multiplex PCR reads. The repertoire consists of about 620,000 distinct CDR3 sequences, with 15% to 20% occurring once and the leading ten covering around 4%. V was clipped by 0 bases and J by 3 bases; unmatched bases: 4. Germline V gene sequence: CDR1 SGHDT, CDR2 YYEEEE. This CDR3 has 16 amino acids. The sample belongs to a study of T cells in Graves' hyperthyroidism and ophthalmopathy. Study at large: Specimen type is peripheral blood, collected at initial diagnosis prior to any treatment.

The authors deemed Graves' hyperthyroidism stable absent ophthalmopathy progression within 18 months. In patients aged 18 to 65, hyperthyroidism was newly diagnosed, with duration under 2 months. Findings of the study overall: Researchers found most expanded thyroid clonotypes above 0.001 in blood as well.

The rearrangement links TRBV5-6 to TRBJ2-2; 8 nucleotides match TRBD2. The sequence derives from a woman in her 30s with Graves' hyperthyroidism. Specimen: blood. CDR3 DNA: TGTGCCAGCAGCTTGGCAGCGGGAGCCCACACCGGGGAGCTGTTTTTT. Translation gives CASSLAAGAHTGELFF.